These 26 T cell receptor beta chains were sequenced from one sample in a study of cytomegalovirus exposure and HLA in healthy donors. PCR was performed using 60 Vbeta and 13 Jbeta primers. TCRdb's table, derived via immunoSEQ multiplex PCR, lists solely in-frame clones and lacks some. Seen here are about 150,000 clones, roughly 74% observed once, and the top ten hold less than 3.5%. The specimen was PBMCs. The receptors shown here come from a man younger than 30 in good health and CMV-seronegative.

The chain couples TRBV4-1 to TRBJ1-5, with TRBD1 as a possible D gene (6 bases). From germline, CDR1 is MGHRA and CDR2 YSYEKL. The length of the CDR3 is 18 residues. V was trimmed by 3 bases and J by 0 bases, leaving 18 bases between them. The CDR3: CASSHRTTGILSNQPQHF. DNA for the CDR3: TGCGCCAGCAGCCACCGCACAACAGGGATCCTTAGCAATCAGCCCCAGCATTTT.

This clone was picked up a small number of times. The rearrangement links TRBV11-2 to TRBJ2-3; a weak D match, TRBD1 (5 bases). Germline V gene lookup returns CDR1 SGHAT and CDR2 FQNNGV. The V and J ends lost 1 base and 2 bases respectively, with 10 bases between them. This CDR3 spans 15 amino acids. The CDR3, as DNA: TGTGCCAGCAGCTTAGGGGCAGGGCACACAGATACGCAGTATTTT. This encodes CASSLGAGHTDTQYF.

The chain has TRBV11-2 and TRBJ1-3, with D unresolved. This CDR3 contains 13 residues. The germline gives CDR1 SGHAT, CDR2 FQNNGV. Trimming removed 1 base at V and 4 bases at J, with 5 bases between. The DNA of the CDR3 is TGTGCCAGCAGCTTAGCCGGGGGAAACACCATATATTTT. Its protein product is CASSLAGGNTIYF. Full variable domain (remainder filled in from reference TRBV11-2 and TRBJ1-3): EAGVAQSPRYKIIEKRQSVAFWCNPISGHATLYWYQQILGQGPKLLIQFQNNGVVDDSQLPKDRFSAERLKGVDSTLKIQPAKLEDSAVYLCASSLAGGNTIYFGEGSWLTVV.

The rearrangement joins TRBV28 to TRBJ1-4; D may be TRBD1 (5 bases). Germline CDR1 reads MDHEN; CDR2 reads SYDVKM. The CDR3 contains 15 residues. V was shortened by 8 bases and J by 5 bases, with 18 bases between the two germline ends. DNA for the CDR3: TGTGCCAGCGGCGTTGAAAGGGGATCCAATGAAAAACTGTTTTTT. This gives the protein CASGVERGSNEKLFF.

The chain links TRBV6-1 to TRBJ1-5; D may be TRBD1 (5 bases). Germline values: CDR1 MNHNS, CDR2 SASEGT. The CDR3 contains 13 residues. V was shortened by 8 bases and J by 4 bases, with 12 bases between the two germline ends. CDR3 amino acids: CASALGGNQPQHF. In nucleotides, the CDR3 is TGTGCCAGCGCCTTGGGGGGGAATCAGCCCCAGCATTTT.

The chain uses TRBV5-1 and TRBJ1-1, with D hard to call. Trimming removed 3 bases from V and 0 bases from J, with 9 bases in between. The CDR3 has 14 residues. CDR1 is SGHRS and CDR2 is YFSETQ in the germline V gene. The CDR3 loop reads CASSSERLNTEAFF. DNA of the CDR3: TGCGCCAGCAGCTCCGAGAGATTGAACACTGAAGCTTTCTTT.

CDR3 protein: CASSLSTGAIDGYTF. Here the CDR3 DNA reads TGTGCCAGCAGTTTATCGACAGGGGCAATTGATGGCTACACCTTC. J is TRBJ1-2 and V is TRBV27; 8 bases map to TRBD1. The V gene's germline CDR1 is MNHEY and CDR2 SMNVEV (reference sequence). CDR3 length: 15 residues. The ends lost 0 bases at V and 6 bases at J; junction bases unmatched: 6.

The chain uses TRBV6-5 and TRBJ1-2, with 7 bases lining up with TRBD1. V lost 5 bases and J lost 9; bases outside the gene matches: 6. The CDR3 runs to 12 residues. Germline V gene lookup returns CDR1 MNHEY and CDR2 SVGAGI. In nucleotides, the CDR3 is TGTGCCAGCAGTCCCGACAGGGTGAGCTACACCTTC. It is translated as CASSPDRVSYTF.

The rearrangement joins TRBV6-5 to TRBJ1-2; 7 bases agree with TRBD1. This CDR3 has 13 residues. The germline gives CDR1 MNHEY, CDR2 SVGAGI. V gave up 5 bases and J gave up 5 bases; unmatched junction bases: 5. CDR3 coding DNA: TGTGCCAGCAGTCGGGACAGCTCGTATGGCTACACCTTC. Protein product: CASSRDSSYGYTF.

The sample holds one count of this clone. This chain links TRBV15 with TRBJ1-1, with a tentative D call TRBD1 (6 bases). The CDR3 totals 15 residues. V gave up 3 bases and J gave up 0 bases, with 11 bases separating them. Germline CDR1 and CDR2: LNHNV and YYDKDF (reference sequence). CDR3 DNA sequence: TGTGCCACCAGCAGCTTACAGGGTTTGAACACTGAAGCTTTCTTT. It yields the protein CATSSLQGLNTEAFF.

V is TRBV6-5 and J is TRBJ2-5; no clear D. V was clipped by 0 bases and J by 5 bases, with 7 bases between them. The germline V gene has CDR1 MNHEY and CDR2 SVGAGI. CDR3 length equals 13 residues. The CDR3 region is CASSYSHRETQYF. In DNA form, the CDR3 reads TGTGCCAGCAGTTACTCCCATCGGGAGACCCAGTACTTC.

V usage is TRBV2 and J usage is TRBJ2-3, with D maybe TRBD1 (5 bases). CDR1 is SNHLY, CDR2 FYNNEI, per germline. The V gene lost 2 bases and the J gene lost 3 bases, with 12 bases spanning the gap. CDR3 length equals 15 residues. The DNA for the CDR3 is TGTGCCAGCAGTGAACGCAGGGCTGAAACAGATACGCAGTATTTT. Residues: CASSERRAETDTQYF.

This clone appeared a single time. The chain carries TRBV13 and TRBJ1-1; a possible D gene is TRBD1 (5 bases). V was pared by 5 bases and J by 4 bases, with 11 bases between. The CDR3 contains 13 residues. The germline V gene encodes CDR1 PRHDT and CDR2 FYEKMQ (reference sequence). CDR3: CASSQGLGTEAFF. The DNA for the CDR3 is TGTGCCAGCAGCCAGGGTCTGGGCACTGAAGCTTTCTTT.

The rearrangement links TRBV5-1 to TRBJ1-1; 7 bases match TRBD1. J gave up 0 bases and V 3 bases, and 8 bases lay outside the gene matches. The CDR3 loop spans 16 amino acids. In germline, CDR1 is SGHRS, CDR2 YFSETQ. Here the CDR3 DNA reads TGCGCCAGCAGCTCAGTATTCAGGGGGATGAACACTGAAGCTTTCTTT. Translated, it gives CASSSVFRGMNTEAFF.

The chain recombines TRBV7-2 with TRBJ2-5, with unresolved D. Trimming cost V 1 base and J 3 bases, with 6 bases left between them. CDR3 length: 13 amino acids. Germline CDR1 is SGHTA and CDR2 is FQGNSA. This chain's CDR3 is CASSLGQEETQYF. The CDR3 DNA follows: TGTGCCAGCAGCTTAGGGCAAGAAGAGACCCAGTACTTC.

This CDR3 reads CASSDGQGGYGYTF. In nucleotides, the CDR3 is TGTGCCAGCAGTGATGGTCAAGGGGGCTATGGCTACACCTTC. The chain is built from TRBV6-1 and TRBJ1-2; D might be TRBD1 (6 bases). In germline, CDR1 is MNHNS, CDR2 SASEGT. The V gene lost 3 bases and the J gene lost 4 bases, with 12 bases spanning the gap. The CDR3 consists of 14 residues.

This clone was observed once. This chain connects TRBV13 to TRBJ2-5, with TRBD2 identical over 9 bases. From germline, CDR1 is PRHDT and CDR2 FYEKMQ (reference sequence). V was clipped by 5 bases and J by 1 base; unmatched bases: 11. The CDR3 has 17 amino acids. CDR3 sequence: CASSRYAGGQGQETQYF. The CDR3 DNA reads TGTGCCAGCAGCCGATACGCGGGGGGGCAGGGCCAAGAGACCCAGTACTTC.

The rearrangement uses TRBV4-1 and TRBJ1-4; D gene uncertain. CDR1 is MGHRA, CDR2 YSYEKL, per germline. The CDR3 has 15 amino acids. The V gene lost 0 bases and the J gene lost 7 bases, with 12 bases spanning the gap. The CDR3 sequence: CASSQEATAGEKLFF. For the CDR3, the DNA is TGCGCCAGCAGCCAAGAGGCCACGGCGGGTGAAAAACTGTTTTTT.

This sequence joins TRBV18 and TRBJ2-7; 9 bases fit TRBD1. Germline loops: CDR1 KGHSH, CDR2 LQKENI. V gave up 5 bases and J gave up 4 bases; unmatched junction bases: 3. This CDR3 has 13 amino acids. CDR3 amino acids: CASSAGTGYEQYV. The CDR3, as DNA: TGTGCCAGCTCAGCCGGGACAGGGTACGAGCAGTACGTC.

This sequence joins TRBV2 and TRBJ2-3, with D perhaps TRBD2 (5 bases). This CDR3 comprises 15 residues. The V and J ends lost 2 bases and 2 bases respectively, with 11 bases between them. The germline gives CDR1 SNHLY, CDR2 FYNNEI. The CDR3 DNA reads TGTGCCAGCAGTGAACTAGCCAGCTCCACAGATACGCAGTATTTT. This translates into CASSELASSTDTQYF.

The gene calls are TRBV5-1 and TRBJ2-1, with a possible D match to TRBD1 (6 bases). This CDR3 region has 17 residues. Deletions cut 1 base from V and 0 bases from J, with 14 bases between. Germline V gene data show CDR1 as SGHRS and CDR2 as YFSETQ. The DNA of the CDR3 is TGCGCCAGCAGCTTGACGGTGGGGGCTAGCTCCTACAATGAGCAGTTCTTC. Its protein product is CASSLTVGASSYNEQFF. The whole variable domain, remainder taken from reference TRBV5-1 and TRBJ2-1, is KAGVTQTPRYLIKTRGQQVTLSCSPISGHRSVSWYQQTPGQGLQFLFEYFSETQRNKGNFPGRFSGRQFSNSRSEMNVSTLELGDSALYLCASSLTVGASSYNEQFFGPGTRLTVL.

The V gene is TRBV5-1, the J gene TRBJ1-4; no firm D call. Germline CDR1 and CDR2: SGHRS and YFSETQ. V was pared by 3 bases and J by 0 bases, with 9 bases between. The CDR3 covers 15 residues. The CDR3 DNA follows: TGCGCCAGCAGCTACAGCCCTGCAACTAATGAAAAACTGTTTTTT. Protein sequence: CASSYSPATNEKLFF.

CDR3 sequence: CASLAGVNTGELFF. The CDR3 bases are TGTGCCAGCCTAGCGGGGGTAAACACCGGGGAGCTGTTTTTT. The genes are TRBV10-3 and TRBJ2-2; 10 nucleotides match TRBD2. V lost 10 bases and J lost 2; bases outside the gene matches: 4. Germline CDR1 reads ENHRY; CDR2 reads SYGVKD. This CDR3 has 14 amino acids.

This chain uses TRBV4-1 with TRBJ2-7, with TRBD1 matching 9 bases. The V gene end was trimmed by 5 bases and the J gene end by 0 bases; junction bases not matched to a gene: 2. Germline assignment: CDR1 MGHRA and CDR2 YSYEKL. The CDR3 runs to 14 residues. The CDR3 spells CASSDRGSSYEQYF. In DNA form, the CDR3 reads TGCGCCAGCAGCGACAGGGGGAGCTCCTACGAGCAGTACTTC.

The count of this clone is one. The rearrangement joins TRBV7-9 to TRBJ2-3; D is possibly TRBD2 (6 bases). Trimming cost V 5 bases and J 4 bases, with 13 bases left between them. CDR1 is SEHNR and CDR2 is FQNEAQ in the germline V gene (reference sequence). The CDR3 has 14 residues. CDR3 nucleotides: TGTGCCAGCAGCCAGACGCGGGGACCAGATACGCAGTATTTT. Its protein is CASSQTRGPDTQYF.

The chain has TRBV7-2 and TRBJ2-3; 12 bases are shared with TRBD1. The CDR3 consists of 17 residues. CDR1 and CDR2 (germline): SGHTA, FQGNSA. The V gene end was trimmed by 5 bases and the J gene end by 1 base; junction bases not matched to a gene: 7. CDR3 sequence reads: CASSPGQGAGGTDTQYF. In DNA, the CDR3 is TGTGCCAGCAGCCCGGGACAGGGGGCTGGGGGCACAGATACGCAGTATTTT. The full variable domain, its missing parts supplied by reference TRBV7-2 and TRBJ2-3, is GAGVSQSPSNKVTEKGKDVELRCDPISGHTALYWYRQSLGQGLEFLIYFQGNSAPDKSGLPSDRFSAERTGGSVSTLTIQRTQQEDSAVYLCASSPGQGAGGTDTQYFGPGTRLTVL.